Listed here are 31 T cell receptor beta chains from one sample, sequenced in a study of regulatory T cells in long-lasting Graves disease (dated by TCRdb to about 2021). This specimen's time point label, interpreted: persistent/refractory GD, antithyroid drugs over 5 years with positive TRAb. For both TCR sequencing and RNA sequencing, RNA was extracted from PBMCs in TRIzol. Library preparation used multiplex PCR. The data were produced on an Illumina HiSeq 4000. CDR3 regions were amplified by Arm-PCR with iRepertoire HTBI primers to construct TCR beta libraries. TCRdb itself trimmed the public reads at Q25 with fastp, ran MiXCR and retained productive beta chains. When rows share a CDR3 protein, they turn into one entry using the most common DNA and genes. For this sample the table gives roughly 400,000 distinct CDR3 sequences, of which around a fifth were detected only once. The ten largest clonotypes hold about 13% of the sample.

Sample: peripheral blood mononuclear cells (PBMCs), taken when the disease was refractory, from a patient treated with antithyroid drugs. These receptors were obtained from a female donor with Graves disease.

This clonotype was detected a few times. This chain joins TRBV3-1 and TRBJ2-2; TRBD2 matches at 11 bases. From germline, CDR1 is LGHDT and CDR2 YNNKEL (reference sequence). Trimming removed 0 bases from V and 1 base from J; junction bases left unmatched: 7. There are 19 residues in the CDR3. As DNA, the CDR3 is TGTGCCAGCAGCCAAGATACGGGACTAGCGGTTATGAACACCGGGGAGCTGTTTTTT. Encoded protein: CASSQDTGLAVMNTGELFF.

The sample holds many counts of this clonotype. CDR3 in DNA: TGTGCCAGCAGGGGTCAGGGGGCGTACACCGGGGAGCTGTTTTTT. As protein: CASRGQGAYTGELFF. The chain uses TRBV2 and TRBJ2-2; 8 positions match TRBD1. The length of the CDR3 is 15 residues. Germline V CDR1 and CDR2: SNHLY, FYNNEI. Losses at the gene ends were 6 bases for V and 3 bases for J; bases not matched to a gene: 6.

The CDR3 nucleotides read TGTGCCAGCAGCTTGGAGACAGGGGGATACGAGCAGTACTTC. This translates into CASSLETGGYEQYF. The chain couples TRBV5-4 to TRBJ2-7; 9 bases match TRBD1. CDR1 is SGHNT, CDR2 YYREEE, per germline (reference sequence). With 0 bases clipped from V and 4 bases from J, the junction kept 2 bases outside the gene matches. This CDR3 is built from 14 residues.

V usage is TRBV12-5 and J usage is TRBJ2-1; no clear D gene. Germline lookup yields CDR1 LGHNT and CDR2 FRNRAP. The CDR3 runs to 17 residues. V was trimmed by 6 bases and J by 8 bases, leaving 26 bases between them. CDR3 loop: CASGSSRTSGLHDEQFF. For the CDR3, the DNA is TGTGCTAGTGGCTCGTCCCGGACCTCCGGGTTACACGATGAGCAGTTCTTC. Filled out from reference TRBV12-5 and TRBJ2-1, the complete variable domain reads DARVTQTPRHKVTEMGQEVTMRCQPILGHNTVFWYRQTMMQGLELLAYFRNRAPLDDSGMPKDRFSAEMPDATLATLKIQPSEPRDSAVYFCASGSSRTSGLHDEQFFGPGTRLTVL.

In its sample, this clonotype was seen many times. The chain uses TRBV5-1 and TRBJ1-5, with 10 bases that match TRBD1. Germline V lookup: CDR1 SGHRS, CDR2 YFSETQ. V lost 2 bases to trimming and J lost 7 bases; unmatched junction nucleotides: 6. The CDR3 extends over 15 amino acids. The CDR3 DNA reads TGCGCCAGCAGCTTTTCGACAGGGGGCGGGCAGCCCCAGCATTTT. Translation gives CASSFSTGGGQPQHF.

The V gene is TRBV6-1, the J gene TRBJ2-3; 9 bases are shared with TRBD2. The CDR3 loop spans 17 amino acids. Germline CDR1 reads MNHNS; CDR2 reads SASEGT. After removal of 5 bases from V and 4 bases from J, the junction contained 13 bases not matched to a gene. CDR3 sequence (DNA): TGTGCCAGCAGTCCACGGACTAGCGCGACCTGGGCAGATACGCAGTATTTT. Translation: CASSPRTSATWADTQYF.

The chain couples TRBV28 to TRBJ2-7; D uncertain. In germline, CDR1 is MDHEN, CDR2 SYDVKM. The V and J ends lost 0 bases and 2 bases respectively, with 17 bases between them. The CDR3 totals 17 residues. CDR3 protein: CASSLWSDAVRAYEQYF. CDR3 coding DNA: TGTGCCAGCAGTTTATGGTCTGATGCGGTTAGGGCCTACGAGCAGTACTTC.

The genes are TRBV25-1 and TRBJ1-6; 7 bases agree with TRBD1. The CDR3 sequence is 14 residues long. Unmatched junction bases numbered 3, after V lost 4 bases and J lost 6 bases. Germline V gene data show CDR1 as MGHDK and CDR2 as SYGVNS. The CDR3 nucleotides are TGTGCCAGCAGTGCGACAGGGTTTAATTCACCCCTCCACTTT. Residues: CASSATGFNSPLHF.

This clonotype was detected a few times. V and J are TRBV20-1 and TRBJ2-4, with D unclear. V was cut by 3 bases and J by 6 bases, with 6 bases left in between. Per germline, CDR1 DFQATT and CDR2 SNEGSKA (reference sequence). The CDR3 spans 11 residues. The CDR3, as DNA: TGCAGTGCTAGGACTGCAAACATTCAGTACTTC. Translation gives CSARTANIQYF.

This clonotype was recorded at least ten times. The chain links TRBV7-6 to TRBJ2-5, with D tentatively TRBD1 (6 bases). The germline gives CDR1 SGHVS, CDR2 FNYEAQ. The CDR3 is 15 amino acids. V was cut by 5 bases and J by 2 bases, with 15 bases left in between. CDR3 region: CASSRDGTSQETQYF. DNA for the CDR3: TGTGCCAGCAGCCGAGACGGGACATCTCAAGAGACCCAGTACTTC.

This clonotype was counted ten times or more. The V call is TRBV2, the J call TRBJ2-4; TRBD1 matches 8 bases. CDR1 and CDR2 (germline): SNHLY, FYNNEI. The CDR3 spans 13 residues. The V gene end was trimmed by 6 bases and the J gene end by 6 bases; junction bases not matched to a gene: 4. The CDR3 loop reads CASRPTGGNIQYF. The CDR3 DNA is TGTGCCAGCAGACCCACAGGGGGAAACATTCAGTACTTC. The whole variable domain, filled in from reference TRBV2 and TRBJ2-4, reads EPEVTQTPSHQVTQMGQEVILRCVPISNHLYFYWYRQILGQKVEFLVSFYNNEISEKSEIFDDQFSVERPDGSNFTLKIRSTKLEDSAMYFCASRPTGGNIQYFGAGTRLSVL.

This clonotype was seen at least ten times. The chain uses TRBV29-1 and TRBJ2-7; D is unclear. With 1 base removed from V and 5 bases from J, the gap between germline ends came to 3 bases. The CDR3 is 10 residues long. The germline CDR1 and CDR2 sequences are SQVTM and ANQGSEA. The CDR3 sequence is CSVEGDEQYF. The DNA of the CDR3 is TGCAGCGTTGAAGGTGACGAGCAGTACTTC.

This sequence joins TRBV19 and TRBJ1-1; no reliable D call. This CDR3 comprises 12 residues. Trimming took off 3 bases at V and 6 bases at J, with 8 bases between the two ends. Germline assignment: CDR1 LNHDA and CDR2 SQIVND (reference sequence). CDR3 region: CASSMGGPEAFF. DNA of the CDR3: TGTGCCAGTAGTATGGGAGGTCCTGAAGCTTTCTTT.

V is TRBV7-9 and J is TRBJ1-1; D ambiguous. The CDR3 contains 12 residues. Trimming took off 0 bases at V and 5 bases at J, with 4 bases between the two ends. Germline CDR1 reads SEHNR; CDR2 reads FQNEAQ (reference sequence). DNA for the CDR3: TGTGCCAGCAGCTTAGCGCAAACTGAAGCTTTCTTT. It yields the protein CASSLAQTEAFF.

This clonotype was found a few times. This chain joins TRBV6-2 or TRBV6-3 and TRBJ2-7, with 8 bases aligning to TRBD2. The CDR3 is made up of 14 amino acids. From germline, CDR1 is MNHEY and CDR2 SVGEGT. After removal of 6 bases from V and 6 bases from J, the junction contained 10 bases not matched to a gene. The CDR3 DNA sequence: TGTGCCAGCAGGGGCGGAGCGGGAGCGGGCGAGCAGTACTTC. The encoded protein is CASRGGAGAGEQYF.

This clonotype was detected a few times. The chain couples TRBV5-1 to TRBJ2-6; tentative D call: TRBD2 (5 bases). The CDR3 runs to 16 residues. V was pared by 0 bases and J by 0 bases, with 7 bases between. The germline V gene encodes CDR1 SGHRS and CDR2 YFSETQ. As DNA, the CDR3 is TGCGCCAGCAGCTTGGAGGGAGTCTCTGGGGCCAACGTCCTGACTTTC. Amino acids: CASSLEGVSGANVLTF. Full variable domain (remainder filled in from reference TRBV5-1 and TRBJ2-6): KAGVTQTPRYLIKTRGQQVTLSCSPISGHRSVSWYQQTPGQGLQFLFEYFSETQRNKGNFPGRFSGRQFSNSRSEMNVSTLELGDSALYLCASSLEGVSGANVLTFGAGSRLTVL.

The chain links TRBV20-1 to TRBJ2-3; no clear D gene. The germline V and J ends were trimmed by 5 bases and 0 bases, with 15 bases remaining between them. The CDR3 extends over 15 amino acids. Germline CDR1 is DFQATT and CDR2 is SNEGSKA (reference sequence). CDR3 amino acids: CSASIGPRSTDTQYF. CDR3 bases: TGCAGTGCTTCGATCGGGCCCCGAAGCACAGATACGCAGTATTTT.

This clonotype has a handful of counts. The chain carries TRBV29-1 and TRBJ2-1; 9 bases are a match to TRBD2. The CDR3 runs 17 residues. Germline assignment: CDR1 SQVTM and CDR2 ANQGSEA. V shed 1 base, J shed 0 bases, and the junction held 7 bases outside the gene matches. The CDR3 DNA reads TGCAGCGTTGAAGGGGGGAGCGGGGGGAGCTCCTACAATGAGCAGTTCTTC. This translates into CSVEGGSGGSSYNEQFF.

This clonotype occurred a few times. The chain carries TRBV5-6 and TRBJ1-1, with TRBD1 matching over 7 bases. Trimming took 4 bases from V and 1 from J; bases not matched to a gene: 10. From germline, CDR1 is SGHDT and CDR2 YYEEEE. The length of the CDR3 is 16 residues. CDR3 nucleotides: TGTGCCAGCAGCCAATTCAGGGGGGCGGGGAACACTGAAGCTTTCTTT. Protein sequence: CASSQFRGAGNTEAFF.

The chain joins TRBV9 to TRBJ2-7; no firm D call. CDR3 size: 14 residues. The germline gives CDR1 SGDLS, CDR2 YYNGEE. The ends were cut back, 0 bases at V and 1 base at J, with 8 bases in the middle. The CDR3 here is CASSVGSESYEQYF. CDR3 nucleotide sequence: TGTGCCAGCAGCGTAGGCAGCGAATCCTACGAGCAGTACTTC.

This clonotype was picked up a small number of times. The germline gene is not matched at one end of the junction; a read error may be the cause. This chain joins TRBV19 and TRBJ1-2, with D maybe TRBD1 (5 bases). The CDR3 has 15 amino acids. CDR1 and CDR2 from the germline V gene are LNHDA and SQIVND (reference sequence). CDR3 in DNA: TGTGCCGGTAGTATACGGGCAGGGCTTAACTATGGCTACACCTTC. It yields the protein CAGSIRAGLNYGYTF.

This clonotype was seen just once. The chain has TRBV7-9 and TRBJ2-7; 9 nucleotides match TRBD1. The CDR3 is 16 residues long. The germline gives CDR1 SEHNR, CDR2 FQNEAQ (reference sequence). V gave up 2 bases and J gave up 9 bases; unmatched junction bases: 14. This CDR3 is CASSLFLGDRAIRQYF. CDR3 in DNA: TGTGCCAGCAGCTTATTCCTGGGGGACAGGGCCATACGGCAGTACTTC.

DNA for the CDR3: TGTGCCACCTCGGCGACAGGGAATGCTGGAAACACCATATATTTT. This gives the protein CATSATGNAGNTIYF. V and J are TRBV18 and TRBJ1-3, with 7 bases aligning to TRBD1. V lost 10 bases, J lost 2 bases, and 11 bases stayed unmatched. The V gene's germline CDR1 is KGHSH and CDR2 LQKENI. The CDR3 is 15 residues long. Full variable domain (remainder filled in from reference TRBV18 and TRBJ1-3): NAGVMQNPRHLVRRRGQEARLRCSPMKGHSHVYWYRQLPEEGLKFMVYLQKENIIDESGMPKERFSAEFPKEGPSILRIQQVVRGDSAAYFCATSATGNAGNTIYFGEGSWLTVV.

This clonotype was recorded at least ten times. This chain uses TRBV5-1 with TRBJ1-2; D is unresolved. V dropped 4 bases and J dropped 1 base, with 14 bases sitting between them. The V gene's germline CDR1 is SGHRS and CDR2 YFSETQ. The CDR3 loop spans 15 amino acids. CDR3 DNA sequence: TGCGCCAGCAGCCCCTTCTCGGGCAGTAACTATGGCTACACCTTC. Protein: CASSPFSGSNYGYTF.

The rearrangement uses TRBV29-1 and TRBJ2-5, with 7 bases identical to TRBD2. The germline gives CDR1 SQVTM, CDR2 ANQGSEA. The CDR3 sequence is 15 residues long. Trimming at V came to 3 bases and at J to 4 bases, leaving 11 bases not matched to a gene. The CDR3 spells CSVDHSAGVGETQYF. The CDR3 DNA is TGCAGCGTTGATCACTCGGCGGGAGTGGGAGAGACCCAGTACTTC.

For this clonotype: This sequence may be a read error, since a much larger clone differs from it by one base. The V gene is TRBV11-2, the J gene TRBJ2-5; tentatively, D is TRBD2 (6 bases). Germline loops: CDR1 SGHAT, CDR2 FQNNGV. This CDR3 comprises 15 residues. Trimming cost V 6 bases and J 5 bases, with 19 bases left between them. CDR3 in amino acids: CASSFNLGGVETQYF. Written as DNA, the CDR3 is TGTGCCAGCAGTTTCAACCTCGGAGGGGTGGAGACCCAGTACTTC.

In this sample, this clonotype turned up many times. This sequence joins TRBV20-1 and TRBJ1-1; no clear D. CDR3 length: 16 residues. CDR1 and CDR2 (germline): DFQATT, SNEGSKA (reference sequence). The V and J ends lost 3 bases and 0 bases respectively, with 17 bases between them. CDR3 DNA sequence: TGCAGTGCTAGGTACATGGGAGCTCTCATGAACACTGAAGCTTTCTTT. It yields the protein CSARYMGALMNTEAFF.

This clonotype was seen only a few times. The chain couples TRBV28 to TRBJ2-7, with 14 bases fitting TRBD2. Germline CDR1 is MDHEN and CDR2 is SYDVKM. With V trimmed by 8 bases and J by 7 bases, 7 bases remained unmatched. The CDR3 runs to 14 residues. The CDR3, as DNA: TGTGCCAGCCTGGGACTAGCGGGAGCTTTTGAGCAGTACTTC. This gives the protein CASLGLAGAFEQYF.

Concerning this clonotype: Germline and junction disagree at one end, which may indicate a read error. V and J are TRBV27 and TRBJ2-5; 7 bases map to TRBD1. The CDR3 consists of 14 residues. Germline CDR1 and CDR2: MNHEY and SMNVEV (reference sequence). DNA for the CDR3: TGTGCCAACAGTTCACAGGGGTTCCAAGAGACCCAGTACTTC. It codes for CANSSQGFQETQYF.

This clonotype was recorded many times. This sequence joins TRBV28 and TRBJ1-1; D is uncertain. V was trimmed by 8 bases and J by 4 bases, leaving 23 bases between them. The V gene's germline CDR1 is MDHEN and CDR2 SYDVKM. This CDR3 has 16 amino acids. CDR3: CASSSYDPGEGTEAFF. The CDR3 DNA is TGTGCCAGCTCTTCTTATGACCCCGGGGAGGGCACTGAAGCTTTCTTT.

The table lists this clonotype with many counts. The chain couples TRBV3-1 to TRBJ2-5; 10 bases are shared with TRBD1. V shed 3 bases and J 2 bases; nucleotides not matched to a gene: 3. CDR1 is LGHDT, CDR2 YNNKEL, per germline (reference sequence). The CDR3 is made up of 15 amino acids. CDR3 protein: CASSHPGQGQETQYF. The CDR3 region has the DNA TGTGCCAGCAGCCACCCGGGACAGGGGCAAGAGACCCAGTACTTC.